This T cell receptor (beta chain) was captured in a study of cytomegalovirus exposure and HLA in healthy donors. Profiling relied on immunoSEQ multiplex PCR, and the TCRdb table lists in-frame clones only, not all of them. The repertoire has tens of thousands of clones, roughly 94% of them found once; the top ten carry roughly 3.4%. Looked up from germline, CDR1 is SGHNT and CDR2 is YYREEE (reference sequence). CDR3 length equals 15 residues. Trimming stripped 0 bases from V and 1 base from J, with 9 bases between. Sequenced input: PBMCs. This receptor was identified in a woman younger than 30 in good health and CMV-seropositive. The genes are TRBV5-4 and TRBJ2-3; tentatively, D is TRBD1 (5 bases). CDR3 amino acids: CASSLAPTGTDTQYF. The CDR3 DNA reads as TGTGCCAGCAGCTTGGCCCCGACAGGCACAGATACGCAGTATTTT.